This T cell receptor (beta chain) emerged from a study of somatic mutations in cytotoxic T cells in rheumatoid arthritis. Study details: At nearly 100% purity, some V beta antibody-stained T-cell populations were flow-sorted, and these included V beta1+ cells that were sequenced for TCRB.

Study-level findings and limits: With age, CD8+ clonality increased in rheumatoid arthritis patients, whereas no such increase appeared in healthy controls.

CDR1 and CDR2 (germline): SQVTM, ANQGSEA. CDR3 length: 16 residues. The ends lost 0 bases at V and 6 bases at J; junction bases unmatched: 5. In its sample, this clone was seen once. Antigen: not known. Only in-frame clones appear in the TCRdb table, and some are missing; sequencing was by immunoSEQ multiplex PCR. The data show tens of thousands of clones, 84% seen once. The receptor was derived from a man aged 40-49 years in good health. The chain combines TRBV29-1 with TRBJ2-2; 12 bases are a match to TRBD1. The specimen was CD8+ T cells sorted from blood. CDR3 loop: CSVEDGDRGRAGELFF. CDR3 DNA sequence: TGCAGCGTTGAAGATGGGGACAGGGGGCGCGCCGGGGAGCTGTTTTTT.